This T cell receptor (beta chain) was sequenced during a study of technical replicates of blood from four donors (dated 2017 in TCRdb). Libraries were constructed by the immunoSEQ multiplex PCR assay. This immuneACCESS table, as held by TCRdb, lists in-frame sequences with V and J called but not all clones. Of the missing ones, under half trace to an unresolved V gene in checked studies; the others have no known cause. The sample has more than 15,000 clones on record, approximately 80% of them singletons. The top ten hold 9.5% to 13% of the sample. This clone was found a few times. Its target antigen remains unknown. Per-nucleotide qualities are absent, and no much larger clonotype sits a single base away. From the cysteine up to the phenylalanine, the CDR3 has a length of 13 residues. CDR3 DNA only is kept here, 39 bases in frame from base 1. CDR1 and CDR2, looked up from the germline V gene (reference sequence), are SEHNR and FQNEAQ. Germline trimming: 3 bases from V, 5 bases from J; junction bases outside gene matches: 4.

The receptor was isolated from a human donor in good health. Some clones in this sample may be carry-over from other donors' samples. Material: PBMCs. The V gene is TRBV7-9 and the J gene is TRBJ2-7, and 7 junctional nucleotides match TRBD1. In nucleotide form, the sequence is TGTGCCAGCAGCTTCGGACAGGCCGACGAGCAGTACTTC. This encodes CASSFGQADEQYF.